This TCR beta chain was sequenced for a study of shared clonotypes between healthy human individuals. Overall study context: A couple of women and three men aged 18 to 49 served as donors. CD4 naive and memory got three plates each, CD8 naive two, CD8 memory one. Notes on the study in general: Richness estimates generally favored naive over memory subsets.

Genomic DNA (from each subset) was split evenly across several immunoSEQ plates. Using immunoSEQ multiplex PCR, the repertoire was profiled, and TCRdb retains in-frame clones only, with some absent. The sample includes more than 1,200,000 clones, roughly 98.5% of them seen just once. Note on this clone: What it recognizes is unknown.

The CDR3 sequence is 15 residues long. Per the germline V gene, CDR1 is MNHNS and CDR2 is SASEGT. V was clipped by 6 bases and J by 1 base; unmatched bases: 2. This clonotype was obtained from a man younger than 40 in good health. Sequenced: naive CD4+ T cells sorted from blood. Indicated subset: CD45RA+ positively selected. The rearrangement joins TRBV6-1 to TRBJ2-7; TRBD2 matches 14 bases. CDR3 coding DNA: TGTGCCAGCAGGGGACTAGCGGGAGCGTCCTACGAGCAGTACTTC. Translated, it gives CASRGLAGASYEQYF.